A selection of T cell receptor beta chains follows, all from one sample in a study of cytomegalovirus exposure and HLA in healthy donors. The protocol was immunoSEQ multiplex PCR, while the TCRdb copy is restricted to in-frame clones and leaves out a portion. The table lists 69,000 or so clones, about 75% of them singletons. Sequencing was carried out using PBMCs. The receptor set was obtained from a man in his late teens or twenties in good health and CMV-seronegative. CDR3s include the opening cysteine and the closing phenylalanine or tryptophan. The D gene is left open where the match is weak. Not every row has a clone size; where given, it reads once, few, many or a size class.

CDR3nt,CDR3aa,d_gene,v_gene,j_gene,abundance
TGTGCCAGCAGTGAACAGTTCGCGGGGTATGGCTACACCTTC,CASSEQFAGYGYTF,-,TRBV6-4,TRBJ1-2,once
TGTGCCAGCAGCTTATCCGCCGGGACTAGCGTGGAGACCCAGTACTTC,CASSLSAGTSVETQYF,TRBD2,TRBV7-3,TRBJ2-5,once
TGCGCCAGCAGCCCCGCCGGGGGGCTGAAGTCCTATAATTCACCCCTCCACTTT,CASSPAGGLKSYNSPLHF,-,TRBV5-1,TRBJ1-6,-
TGTGCCAGCAGGATGGACAGGGCCGTCAATCAGCCCCAGCATTTT,CASRMDRAVNQPQHF,TRBD1,TRBV6-1,TRBJ1-5,-
TGTGCCAGCAGTACCTACCAAGGCGGCACTGAAGCTTTCTTT,CASSTYQGGTEAFF,-,TRBV27,TRBJ1-1,-
TGTGCCAGCTCACCCCAAGGCGTGGCAGGGGATTCACCCCTCCACTTT,CASSPQGVAGDSPLHF,-,TRBV18,TRBJ1-6,-
TGCGCCAGCAGCCCGGGACACGGGCTCTACAATGAGCAGTTCTTC,CASSPGHGLYNEQFF,-,TRBV5-1,TRBJ2-1,-
TGTGCCAGCAGCCCTGAGTGGACCGGGGAGCTGTTTTTT,CASSPEWTGELFF,-,TRBV6-6,TRBJ2-2,-
TGTGCCTGGAGTGTAGCGGGGGGGATAATTGATACGCAGTATTTT,CAWSVAGGIIDTQYF,TRBD2,TRBV30,TRBJ2-3,once
TGTGCCAGCAGTTACGACAGACACGATGGCTACACCTTC,CASSYDRHDGYTF,-,TRBV6-5,TRBJ1-2,-
TGTGCCAGCAGTGCCAAGGGGGATCAGCCCCAGCATTTT,CASSAKGDQPQHF,-,TRBV6-5,TRBJ1-5,-
TGTGCCAGCAGTACCCACAGGGTCCCCCAGCATTTT,CASSTHRVPQHF,-,TRBV28,TRBJ1-5,once
TGTGCCACCAGCTGGACTAGCGGGGGATCTGAGCAGTTCTTC,CATSWTSGGSEQFF,TRBD2,TRBV15,TRBJ2-1,few
TGTGCCAGCAGTGAGCGGTCAGGGATGTCGAATGGAGACACTGAAGCTTTCTTT,CASSERSGMSNGDTEAFF,-,TRBV6-4,TRBJ1-1,-
TGTGCCAGCAGTGAGTCGGGGGATACTAGCACAGATACGCAGTATTTT,CASSESGDTSTDTQYF,-,TRBV9,TRBJ2-3,-
TGTGCCAGCTCCGAGTGGGGACTGCACGATTCACCCCTCCACTTT,CASSEWGLHDSPLHF,-,TRBV2,TRBJ1-6,-
TGTGCCAGCAGTTTGCTAGCGGGGGGAAACACCGGGGAGCTGTTTTTT,CASSLLAGGNTGELFF,TRBD2,TRBV27,TRBJ2-2,-
TGTGCCAGTGCCCTCAGTCTAGCTAACTATGGCTACACCTTC,CASALSLANYGYTF,-,TRBV28,TRBJ1-2,-
TGTGCCAGCAGAGAACAGGGGTGGACAGATACGCAGTATTTT,CASREQGWTDTQYF,TRBD1,TRBV6-5,TRBJ2-3,-
TGTGCCAGCAGCGTAGAGGCCAGGGCGAAATCAGATCAGCCCCAGCATTTT,CASSVEARAKSDQPQHF,-,TRBV9,TRBJ1-5,few
TGTGCCAGCAGCCGAACCACAGGGAATCAGCCCCAGCATTTT,CASSRTTGNQPQHF,-,TRBV6-8,TRBJ1-5,-
TGTGCCTGGAGGACCGGGACAGGGAATGAAAAACTGTTTTTT,CAWRTGTGNEKLFF,TRBD1,TRBV30,TRBJ1-4,-
TGTGCCAGCAGCGAATTTAATCGGGCAGGGAGGGTGGGGAACACTGAAGCTTTCTTT,CASSEFNRAGRVGNTEAFF,-,TRBV7-6,TRBJ1-1,-
TGTGCCAGCGTGCGATTACAGGGCGGCAATAATTCACCCCTCCACTTT,CASVRLQGGNNSPLHF,-,TRBV6-6,TRBJ1-6,few
TGTGCCAGCAGCTTAACCCCCAGGGGAGATACGCAGTATTTT,CASSLTPRGDTQYF,-,TRBV7-3,TRBJ2-3,-
TGTGCCAGCAGCTTTGGGACAGTCGAGACCCAGTACTTC,CASSFGTVETQYF,TRBD1,TRBV5-6,TRBJ2-5,-
TGTGCCAGCAGAACGCGGGACAGCCTGGGGGACGAAAAACTGTTTTTT,CASRTRDSLGDEKLFF,TRBD1,TRBV28,TRBJ1-4,-
TGTGCCATCAGTGGGACTAGCGGGGCCGGGAATGAGCAGTTCTTC,CAISGTSGAGNEQFF,TRBD2,TRBV10-3,TRBJ2-1,-
TGTGCCAGCAGCCAAGATTTTAGCGGGGGATCTGGGGCCAACGTCCTGACTTTC,CASSQDFSGGSGANVLTF,TRBD2,TRBV14,TRBJ2-6,-
TGCGCCAGCAGCTGGGACAGGAACTCTGGAAACACCATATATTTT,CASSWDRNSGNTIYF,TRBD1,TRBV5-1,TRBJ1-3,few
TGTGCCAGCAGCTTGGGGACAGGGCGCAATCAGCCCCAGCATTTT,CASSLGTGRNQPQHF,TRBD1,TRBV7-9,TRBJ1-5,-
TGTGCCAGCAGCTTAAACAGCAACACTGAAGCTTTCTTT,CASSLNSNTEAFF,-,TRBV11-2,TRBJ1-1,-
TGTGCCAGCAGCGTTGACGTAGCGGGGGCCTACAATGAGCAGTTCTTC,CASSVDVAGAYNEQFF,TRBD2,TRBV9,TRBJ2-1,-
TGTGCCAGCAGCCAGGGACAGGGCCGCAATCAGCCCCAGCATTTT,CASSQGQGRNQPQHF,TRBD1,TRBV7-6,TRBJ1-5,-
TGTGCCAGCAGCTTAGGGAGCCCTGAACGCAATCAGCCCCAGCATTTT,CASSLGSPERNQPQHF,-,TRBV5-8,TRBJ1-5,few
TGTGCCACCAGCCCCTCCCCCCGACAGGGGTGGATTAACTATGGCTACACCTTC,CATSPSPRQGWINYGYTF,TRBD1,TRBV15,TRBJ1-2,once
TGTGCCAGCAGTGTGTCCGAGCGGGAAGCTTTCTTT,CASSVSEREAFF,-,TRBV6-1,TRBJ1-1,-
TGCGCCAGCAGCCAAGGACAGGGGAGGTCGTATGAAAAACTGTTTTTT,CASSQGQGRSYEKLFF,TRBD1,TRBV4-1,TRBJ1-4,once
TGTGCCAGCAGCTTAACGGGGCCCCCTGGCAATGAGCAGTTCTTC,CASSLTGPPGNEQFF,-,TRBV7-3,TRBJ2-1,-
TGTGCCAGCTCACCAGGTTCGGGGATTCATGGCTACACCTTC,CASSPGSGIHGYTF,-,TRBV18,TRBJ1-2,-
TGCAGCGTTCCGGGGGACGCTGCAACTAATGAAAAACTGTTTTTT,CSVPGDAATNEKLFF,-,TRBV29-1,TRBJ1-4,-
TGCGCCAGCAGCCGAGAACAACAGGATTATAGCAATCAGCCCCAGCATTTT,CASSREQQDYSNQPQHF,-,TRBV4-1,TRBJ1-5,-
TGTGCCAGCAGCTTAGGCGCAGGGAATCAGCCCCAGCATTTT,CASSLGAGNQPQHF,-,TRBV7-9,TRBJ1-5,-
TGCGCCAGCAGCCAAGATCGGGGGGCCCGGCTGTTTTTT,CASSQDRGARLFF,-,TRBV4-3,TRBJ2-2,-
TGTGCCAGTAGTATACGGCCAGGGTTCCTCACCGGGGAGCTGTTTTTT,CASSIRPGFLTGELFF,-,TRBV19,TRBJ2-2,-
TGTGCCAGCAGTTTAACTAGCGGGGGGGACTACAATGAGCAGTTCTTC,CASSLTSGGDYNEQFF,TRBD2,TRBV7-2,TRBJ2-1,-
TGTGCCAGCAGCTTGGACAGGGAGGCTCAGCCCCAGCATTTT,CASSLDREAQPQHF,TRBD1,TRBV7-2,TRBJ1-5,-
TGCGCCAGCAGCCGAGGACAGGCTGTCGACGAGCAGTACTTC,CASSRGQAVDEQYF,TRBD1,TRBV5-1,TRBJ2-7,-
TGTGCCAGCACTCTCCCTTCTAACTATGGCTACACCTTC,CASTLPSNYGYTF,-,TRBV6-6,TRBJ1-2,-
TGTGCCATCAGTGATCCAACAGGGGCACTTGACACCGGGGAGCTGTTTTTT,CAISDPTGALDTGELFF,TRBD1,TRBV10-3,TRBJ2-2,few
TGTGCCATCAGTGACTCTAACAGGGTAGGTCAGCCCCAGCATTTT,CAISDSNRVGQPQHF,-,TRBV10-3,TRBJ1-5,-
TGTGCCAGCAGTTTCAGACAGGCCGATTCACCCCTCCACTTT,CASSFRQADSPLHF,-,TRBV9,TRBJ1-6,-
TGTGCCAGTAGTACCCTCCCCGGGCAGGGGGCCCACGAGCAGTACTTC,CASSTLPGQGAHEQYF,TRBD1,TRBV19,TRBJ2-7,-
TGTGCCAGCAGTAACACCAGGGGGCGAGAGACCCAGTACTTC,CASSNTRGRETQYF,TRBD1,TRBV27,TRBJ2-5,-
TGTGCCACCAGCAGAGATCCGGGCGGGGGGGCCGGGGAGACCCAGTACTTC,CATSRDPGGGAGETQYF,TRBD2,TRBV15,TRBJ2-5,once
TGTGCCAGCGGTTCATTACAACGCACAGATACGCAGTATTTT,CASGSLQRTDTQYF,-,TRBV2,TRBJ2-3,-
TGCGCCAGCAGCTTCTTCCGGGGGACAGGGAATTCGTACACTGAAGCTTTCTTT,CASSFFRGTGNSYTEAFF,TRBD1,TRBV5-1,TRBJ1-1,few
TGTGCCACCAGCAGAGAGGGCGACTATCAGTTCTTC,CATSREGDYQFF,-,TRBV15,TRBJ2-1,-
TGTGCCAGCAGTACTGACAGGGCAACTAATGAAAAACTGTTTTTT,CASSTDRATNEKLFF,TRBD1,TRBV2,TRBJ1-4,few